A selection of T cell receptor beta chains follows, all from one sample in a study of T cells expressing NK-cell markers. From the 5' RACE reads, TCRdb lists one entry per CDR3 protein and no DNA. The ten top clones account for 18%, within a sample of about 160,000 distinct CDR3 sequences. Input material: blood T cells: a sorted CD56 or NKG2C T cell subset, CD4+ or CD8+ T cells, or bulk PBMC T cells (not recorded which). The receptors derive from a woman aged 18 to 75 in good health. CDR3s include the opening cysteine and the closing phenylalanine or tryptophan.

j_gene: TRBJ2-7
v_gene: TRBV7-3
CDR3aa: CASSLVVSGEQYF

j_gene: TRBJ1-2
v_gene: TRBV5-1
CDR3aa: CASSRGGTEGNYGYTF

j_gene: TRBJ2-7
v_gene: TRBV12-5
CDR3aa: CASGVSGTYEQYF

j_gene: TRBJ2-7
v_gene: TRBV3-1
CDR3aa: CASSQGFSDRGFRQYF

j_gene: TRBJ2-2
v_gene: TRBV20-1
CDR3aa: CSARDRVRNTGELFF

j_gene: TRBJ2-1
v_gene: TRBV7-6
CDR3aa: CASSPSVTSENNEQFF

j_gene: TRBJ2-3
v_gene: TRBV5-1
CDR3aa: CASSFAGMGTDTQYF

j_gene: TRBJ1-2
v_gene: TRBV20-1
CDR3aa: CSATEPSMLGYTF

j_gene: TRBJ1-4
v_gene: TRBV2
CDR3aa: CASSSGQLATNEKLFF

j_gene: TRBJ1-3
v_gene: TRBV7-9
CDR3aa: CASSLDAGSGNTIYF

j_gene: TRBJ2-1
v_gene: TRBV5-1
CDR3aa: CASSPVAGGYNEQFF

j_gene: TRBJ2-1
v_gene: TRBV5-4
CDR3aa: CASSAPPRTSGDNEQFF

j_gene: TRBJ1-5
v_gene: TRBV20-1
CDR3aa: CSARRGTGNQPQHF

j_gene: TRBJ2-3
v_gene: TRBV11-2
CDR3aa: CASSPEGAADTQYF

j_gene: TRBJ2-5
v_gene: TRBV3-1
CDR3aa: CASSRAMETQYF

j_gene: TRBJ2-7
v_gene: TRBV7-2
CDR3aa: CASSSPRDQSRSWVQYF

j_gene: TRBJ2-3
v_gene: TRBV5-1
CDR3aa: CASSVTSSTDTQYF

j_gene: TRBJ2-3
v_gene: TRBV4-2
CDR3aa: CASTGTTEDTQYF

j_gene: TRBJ2-5
v_gene: TRBV5-1
CDR3aa: CASSPRTGTETQYF

j_gene: TRBJ2-4
v_gene: TRBV20-1
CDR3aa: CSARITGTGHLRAIQYF

j_gene: TRBJ1-2
v_gene: TRBV6-2/TRBV6-3
CDR3aa: CASSRPGTGYDGYTF

j_gene: TRBJ2-7
v_gene: TRBV20-1
CDR3aa: CSHHREGEQYF

j_gene: TRBJ2-2
v_gene: TRBV9
CDR3aa: CASSKSTSTSTGELFF

j_gene: TRBJ2-2
v_gene: TRBV14
CDR3aa: CASSPVRGVGGHTGELFF

j_gene: TRBJ1-5
v_gene: TRBV2
CDR3aa: CASRVQGVSNQPQHF